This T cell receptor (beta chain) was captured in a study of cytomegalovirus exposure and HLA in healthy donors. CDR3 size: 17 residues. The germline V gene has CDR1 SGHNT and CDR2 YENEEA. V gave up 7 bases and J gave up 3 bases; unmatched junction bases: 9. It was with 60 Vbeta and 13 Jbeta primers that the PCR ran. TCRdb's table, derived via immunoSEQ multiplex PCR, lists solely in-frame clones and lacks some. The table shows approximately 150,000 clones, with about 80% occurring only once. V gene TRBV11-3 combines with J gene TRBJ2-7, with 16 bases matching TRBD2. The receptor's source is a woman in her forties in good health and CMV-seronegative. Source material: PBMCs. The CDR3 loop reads CASMGLAGGLNSYEQYF. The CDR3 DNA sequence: TGTGCCAGCATGGGACTAGCGGGGGGGCTTAACAGCTACGAGCAGTACTTC.